A single sample is the source of the 27 T cell receptor beta chains below, sequenced in a study of regulatory T cells in long-lasting Graves disease. Arm-PCR with iRepertoire HTBI primers amplified the CDR3 regions for these TCR beta libraries. MiXCR was run by TCRdb on the multiplex PCR reads, yielding one entry per CDR3 protein. The sample has 350,000 to 400,000 distinct CDR3 sequences, roughly a sixth seen once. Time point meaning: newly diagnosed GD, antithyroid drugs for less than 3 months. From PBMCs, RNA was extracted and then used to make the TCR library. The sequencing used peripheral blood mononuclear cells (PBMCs), collected at new diagnosis, from a patient treated with antithyroid drugs. The receptors were gathered from a female donor with Graves disease.

The chain links TRBV4-1 to TRBJ1-4; D is undetermined. CDR3 length: 16 residues. Germline CDR1 and CDR2: MGHRA and YSYEKL. With 0 bases removed from V and 9 bases from J, the gap between germline ends came to 17 bases. The CDR3 DNA reads as TGCGCCAGCAGCCAAGACTCCCTTGGACGCGGGAAAAAACTGTTTTTT. Amino acids: CASSQDSLGRGKKLFF.

The V and J genes are TRBV12-3 or TRBV12-4 and TRBJ1-5; D perhaps matches TRBD1 (5 bases). Trimming removed 6 bases at V and 8 bases at J, with 11 bases between. The CDR3 loop spans 12 amino acids. CDR3 nucleotides: TGTGCCAGCAGCAGGTGGGGGGAGCCCCAGCATTTT. This encodes CASSRWGEPQHF.

This clonotype was detected many times. CDR3 bases: TGTGCCAGCAGCTTAGTATCGATAGCTAACTATGGCTACACCTTC. Residues: CASSLVSIANYGYTF. This rearrangement joins TRBV7-9 to TRBJ1-2; D not resolved. V was shortened by 1 base and J by 0 bases, with 9 bases between the two germline ends. Germline CDR1 SEHNR, CDR2 FQNEAQ (reference sequence). This CDR3 comprises 15 residues.

The rearrangement links TRBV12-3 or TRBV12-4 to TRBJ2-7; weak D call: TRBD2 (6 bases). The CDR3 is 12 amino acids. Deletions cut 2 bases from V and 6 bases from J, with 8 bases between. CDR3: CASSLMRGEQYF. In DNA form, the CDR3 reads TGTGCCAGCAGTTTAATGCGGGGCGAGCAGTACTTC.

The chain combines TRBV4-2 with TRBJ2-2; possibly TRBD2 for D (7 bases). CDR1 is LGHNA, CDR2 YNFKEQ, per germline. This CDR3 is 17 amino acids long. Trimming shortened V by 0 bases and J by 3 bases, and 14 bases separated the two germline ends. The CDR3 DNA follows: TGTGCCAGCAGCCAAGATGGGGGCGGGAGTCACACCGGGGAGCTGTTTTTT. The encoded protein is CASSQDGGGSHTGELFF.

This clonotype appeared many times. The J gene is TRBJ2-3, the V gene TRBV7-2; no firm D call. Germline V lookup: CDR1 SGHTA, CDR2 FQGNSA. The CDR3 consists of 14 residues. V was trimmed by 1 base and J by 7 bases, leaving 12 bases between them. CDR3 bases: TGTGCCAGCAGCTTAGGCGGTGCTGGTCATACGCAGTATTTT. This encodes CASSLGGAGHTQYF. Filled out from reference TRBV7-2 and TRBJ2-3, the complete variable domain reads GAGVSQSPSNKVTEKGKDVELRCDPISGHTALYWYRQSLGQGLEFLIYFQGNSAPDKSGLPSDRFSAERTGGSVSTLTIQRTQQEDSAVYLCASSLGGAGHTQYFGPGTRLTVL.

This chain uses TRBV5-6 with TRBJ2-5; D is unresolved. Germline lookup yields CDR1 SGHDT and CDR2 YYEEEE. The CDR3 runs 14 residues. The germline V and J ends were trimmed by 1 base and 3 bases, with 10 bases remaining between them. As DNA, the CDR3 is TGTGCCAGCAGCTTGAGGGCTGTAGAAGAGACCCAGTACTTC. Translating it yields CASSLRAVEETQYF.

This clonotype was picked up a small number of times. The chain joins TRBV12-3 or TRBV12-4 to TRBJ1-1, with D maybe TRBD1 (5 bases). There are 14 residues in the CDR3. The ends were cut back, 7 bases at V and 2 bases at J, with 14 bases in the middle. DNA of the CDR3: TGTGCCAGCAACCCCAGTGGGGGTAACACTGAAGCTTTCTTT. Amino acid sequence: CASNPSGGNTEAFF.

This clonotype was seen many times. The chain joins TRBV12-3 or TRBV12-4 to TRBJ1-5; D possibly corresponds to TRBD1 (5 bases). V gave up 5 bases and J gave up 4 bases, with 9 bases separating them. The CDR3 sequence is 13 residues long. CDR3 in amino acids: CASSIQVNQPQHF. Written as DNA, the CDR3 is TGTGCCAGCAGTATACAGGTGAATCAGCCCCAGCATTTT.

This clonotype was found many times. The CDR3 loop is CASSLSGQGASPLHF. DNA for the CDR3: TGTGCCAGCAGCTTAAGTGGACAGGGGGCTTCACCCCTCCACTTT. This rearrangement joins TRBV7-2 to TRBJ1-6, with 11 nucleotides matching TRBD1. With 2 bases clipped from V and 9 bases from J, the junction kept 3 bases outside the gene matches. Germline V CDR1 and CDR2: SGHTA, FQGNSA. This CDR3 has 15 residues.

This clonotype came up many times. V gene TRBV5-4 combines with J gene TRBJ2-7; D might be TRBD2 (6 bases). From germline, CDR1 is SGHNT and CDR2 YYREEE (reference sequence). V gave up 1 base and J gave up 2 bases, with 10 bases separating them. The CDR3 extends over 14 amino acids. The CDR3 coding sequence is TGTGCCAGCAGCTTGTCGGAGGGAACCTACGAGCAGTACTTC. It codes for CASSLSEGTYEQYF.

The chain links TRBV4-3 to TRBJ1-5; D not resolved. This CDR3 is 17 amino acids long. Germline CDR1 reads LGHNA; CDR2 reads YSLEER. The V and J ends lost 0 bases and 0 bases respectively, with 12 bases between them. CDR3 nucleotides: TGCGCCAGCAGCCAAGATCCCAGGCCCTATAGCAATCAGCCCCAGCATTTT. As protein: CASSQDPRPYSNQPQHF.

The V and J genes are TRBV12-3 or TRBV12-4 and TRBJ2-7; no clear D. This CDR3 comprises 14 residues. The germline V and J ends were trimmed by 5 bases and 2 bases, with 13 bases remaining between them. The CDR3 nucleotides are TGTGCCAGCAGTCACCGGGTCGAACCCTACGAGCAGTACTTC. Residues: CASSHRVEPYEQYF.

The V and J genes are TRBV12-3 or TRBV12-4 and TRBJ2-5; D perhaps matches TRBD2 (6 bases). The V and J ends lost 6 bases and 2 bases respectively, with 16 bases between them. The CDR3 is 15 residues long. In nucleotides, the CDR3 is TGTGCCAGCAGCCCGAGACTAGTCCCACAAGAGACCCAGTACTTC. Protein sequence: CASSPRLVPQETQYF.

This clonotype was seen a few times. This chain links TRBV19 with TRBJ2-1, with 9 bases identical to TRBD1. Germline CDR1 reads LNHDA; CDR2 reads SQIVND (reference sequence). CDR3 length: 14 residues. V gave up 9 bases and J gave up 4 bases; unmatched junction bases: 7. This chain's CDR3 is CASNGGQGYNEQFF. The CDR3 bases are TGTGCCAGCAACGGGGGACAGGGATACAATGAGCAGTTCTTC.

The gene calls are TRBV6-2 or TRBV6-3 and TRBJ2-2; TRBD2 aligns across 7 bases. In germline, CDR1 is MNHEY, CDR2 SVGEGT. CDR3 length equals 16 residues. V shed 2 bases and J 3 bases; nucleotides not matched to a gene: 6. CDR3 coding DNA: TGTGCCAGCAGTTACGGCCTAGCGGAGTACACCGGGGAGCTGTTTTTT. Its protein is CASSYGLAEYTGELFF.

In its sample, this clonotype was seen many times. The CDR3 DNA is TGTGCCAGCAGCCAAGATGGTCTGGTTGACACTGAAGCTTTCTTT. Translating gives CASSQDGLVDTEAFF. The V call is TRBV3-1, the J call TRBJ1-1; no reliable D call. Germline CDR1 LGHDT, CDR2 YNNKEL (reference sequence). This CDR3 is 15 amino acids long. The V end was cut by 0 bases, the J end by 3 bases, with 11 bases between.

This clonotype came up many times. This sequence joins TRBV12-3 or TRBV12-4 and TRBJ2-3; perhaps TRBD2 as D (6 bases). CDR3 length: 14 amino acids. Trimming left V 3 bases short and J 6 bases short, with 13 bases between. This CDR3 is CASSFSGSWDTQYF. CDR3 sequence (DNA): TGTGCCAGCAGTTTTAGCGGATCGTGGGATACGCAGTATTTT.

This clonotype was seen at least ten times. The V and J genes are TRBV13 and TRBJ2-5, with TRBD2 identical over 11 bases. The CDR3 is 17 residues long. The junction had 10 bases not matched to a gene; V was cut back by 5 bases and J by 2 bases. From germline, CDR1 is PRHDT and CDR2 FYEKMQ (reference sequence). CDR3 residues: CASSPPRPSGRQETQYF. CDR3 bases: TGTGCCAGCAGCCCCCCTCGGCCTAGCGGGAGGCAAGAGACCCAGTACTTC.

This clonotype was counted at least ten times. The chain uses TRBV7-9 and TRBJ1-2, with D possibly being TRBD1 (5 bases). This CDR3 is built from 15 residues. Per the germline V gene, CDR1 is SEHNR and CDR2 is FQNEAQ (reference sequence). With 5 bases removed from V and 9 bases from J, the gap between germline ends came to 22 bases. CDR3 coding DNA: TGTGCCAGCAGCGAGGGACTGACATATGGTCGTAGCTACACCTTC. It is translated as CASSEGLTYGRSYTF.

The chain employs TRBV12-3 or TRBV12-4 and TRBJ1-1, with 11 nucleotides matching TRBD1. V shed 2 bases and J 3 bases; nucleotides not matched to a gene: 2. This CDR3 is 15 amino acids long. The CDR3 sequence is CASSLSGQGDTEAFF. The DNA for the CDR3 is TGTGCCAGCAGTTTATCGGGACAGGGGGACACTGAAGCTTTCTTT.

This clonotype was found a few times. The rearrangement links TRBV15 to TRBJ1-3, with 11 bases identical to TRBD1. CDR1 is LNHNV, CDR2 YYDKDF, per germline (reference sequence). The V and J ends lost 4 bases and 9 bases, in that order; junction bases with no gene match: 5. The CDR3 is made up of 14 amino acids. In nucleotides, the CDR3 is TGTGCCACCAGCACGGGACAGGGGGGCTCCACCATATATTTT. Encoded protein: CATSTGQGGSTIYF.

Many counts were recorded for this clonotype. The rearrangement joins TRBV20-1 to TRBJ2-1; unclear D gene. This CDR3 contains 14 residues. V was cut by 8 bases and J by 0 bases, with 14 bases left in between. From germline, CDR1 is DFQATT and CDR2 SNEGSKA (reference sequence). CDR3 sequence (DNA): TGCAGTACCAAGTTCTCCCCCTCCTACAATGAGCAGTTCTTC. As protein: CSTKFSPSYNEQFF.

This clonotype was counted only a few times. A much larger clone lies a single base off, so this may be a read error. This sequence joins TRBV7-9 and TRBJ2-1; 8 nucleotides align to TRBD1. CDR3 size: 17 residues. Germline V gene sequence: CDR1 SEHNR, CDR2 FQNEAQ (reference sequence). Trimming took 8 bases from V and 2 from J; bases not matched to a gene: 14. DNA of the CDR3: TGTGCCAGCGGCCCAAACACGGGACAGGTTACCTACAATGAGCAGTTCTTC. As protein: CASGPNTGQVTYNEQFF. The variable domain in full, completed from reference TRBV7-9 and TRBJ2-1, reads DTGVSQNPRHKITKRGQNVTFRCDPISEHNRLYWYRQTLGQGPEFLTYFQNEAQLEKSRLLSDRFSAERPKGSFSTLEIQRTEQGDSAMYLCASGPNTGQVTYNEQFFGPGTRLTVL.

This clonotype has a count of ten or more. The gene calls are TRBV27 and TRBJ2-7, with unresolved D. Per germline, CDR1 MNHEY and CDR2 SMNVEV (reference sequence). The CDR3 runs 17 residues. V lost 0 bases, J lost 3 bases, and 18 bases lay in between. The CDR3 nucleotides read TGTGCCAGCAGTTTATCGTCGGTGGTGGGCCATCACTACGAGCAGTACTTC. This translates into CASSLSSVVGHHYEQYF.

This clonotype was seen at least ten times. This CDR3 reads CASSPNRGKGEKLFF. The CDR3 nucleotides read TGTGCCAGCAGCCCTAACAGGGGCAAAGGCGAAAAACTGTTTTTT. The chain recombines TRBV11-2 with TRBJ1-4; TRBD1 matches at 7 bases. V lost 5 bases and J lost 8; bases outside the gene matches: 11. The germline V gene has CDR1 SGHAT and CDR2 FQNNGV. CDR3 length: 15 amino acids.

This clonotype has at least ten counts. The gene calls are TRBV11-2 and TRBJ2-7; D uncertain. This CDR3 region has 15 residues. The V end lost 0 bases, the J end lost 2 bases, and 11 bases lay between the germline ends. Germline V gene data show CDR1 as SGHAT and CDR2 as FQNNGV. The CDR3 DNA is TGTGCCAGCAGCTTAGAATGGCCGGCAGCCTACGAGCAGTACTTC. It codes for CASSLEWPAAYEQYF.